This TCR beta chain derives from a study of identical twins. TCRdb reprocessed the 5' RACE reads via MiXCR and lists one record per CDR3 protein. The sample includes roughly 290,000 distinct CDR3 sequences, 6.5% to 9.5% of them seen just once. This clonotype was detected many times. These same records also appear under a second study, on yellow fever vaccine responses in identical twins.

This sequence was found in a woman between 18 and 30 years old in good health. Sample: memory (CD45RO+) T cells sorted from blood.

The CDR3 here is CASSQGRGTSGGAGQETQYF. CDR3 DNA: TGCGCCAGCAGCCAAGGAAGGGGGACTAGCGGGGGGGCCGGTCAAGAGACCCAGTACTTC. The V and J genes are TRBV4-1 and TRBJ2-5, with TRBD2 matching over 16 bases. There are 20 residues in the CDR3. V dropped 1 base and J dropped 2; count of bases not matched to a gene: 10. The germline V gene has CDR1 MGHRA and CDR2 YSYEKL.